Sequencing of this T cell receptor beta chain was carried out in a study of T cell responses to AZD1222 COVID-19 vaccine. Germline CDR1 and CDR2: LGHNA and YSLEER. The V gene lost 0 bases and the J gene lost 4 bases, with 10 bases spanning the gap. The CDR3 covers 14 residues. Clones were read by immunoSEQ multiplex PCR, and TCRdb kept only the in-frame ones, dropping some. The sample lists approximately 130,000 clones, around 83% occurring once. The chain uses TRBV4-3 and TRBJ2-7; perhaps TRBD2 as D (5 bases). The sample in question was peripheral blood, obtained 28 days after the second AZD1222 dose. This receptor was obtained from an adult who received the AZD1222 COVID-19 vaccine. The CDR3, as DNA: TGCGCCAGCAGCCAAGATCTAGGAGGATACGAGCAGTACTTC. Encoded protein: CASSQDLGGYEQYF.